Listed below are T cell receptor beta chains from one sample, sequenced in a study of spatial heterogeneity in lung cancer. MiXCR, applied by TCRdb to the 5' RACE reads, yields one record per CDR3 protein. The sample has 17,000 or so distinct CDR3 sequences, 9% to 10% seen once; the top ten hold less than 25%. Material: PBMCs, obtained at follow-up. The receptor set was obtained from a male donor with early-stage non-small cell lung cancer. The conserved cysteine and the conserved F or W are not part of the CDR3 here.

cdr3_length v_call cdr3_aa
13 TRBV7-9 ASRPADRGNEKLF
14 TRBV5-1 ASRRTRAGLSYEQY
16 TRBV6-2/TRBV6-3 ASSYDLAGESYRETQY
14 TRBV20-1 SAVALAGGITGELF
12 TRBV20-1 SARTPRPPGELF
14 TRBV12-3/TRBV12-4 ASTQTSRAGGYGYT
13 TRBV3-1 ASSQAGKDRGEQF
13 TRBV12-3/TRBV12-4 ASRIGLAGADTQY
15 TRBV10-3 AIRGVDRAGGTDTQY
12 TRBV5-4 ASSWTGNTGELF
14 TRBV12-3/TRBV12-4 ASSPPQGLAKETQY
10 TRBV3-1 ASSQGRREQY
10 TRBV2 ASSSTSHEQF
10 TRBV5-1 ASSGLNYGYT
14 TRBV20-1 SARGATGQGGIEQY
13 TRBV19 ASMRSGSSNQPQH
14 TRBV3-1 ASSQADRARGSPLH
13 TRBV5-1 ASSLGTGGFYGYT
14 TRBV4-3 ASSQIRGGASDTQY
12 TRBV5-1 ASSLGPINTEAF
13 TRBV3-1 ASSQDPTADNEQF
11 TRBV5-1 ASSRDSTETQY
13 TRBV6-1 ASSEPGLAFNEQF
12 TRBV20-1 SVTYGFPGNEQF
14 TRBV7-9 ASSPTFRDRASGQY
16 TRBV5-1 ASSLGLAGAASTDTQY
12 TRBV9 ASSVGGVPKKLF
12 TRBV6-2/TRBV6-3 ASSFDTSYNEQF
13 TRBV20-1 SAREYPGYPYEQY
13 TRBV7-9 ASSSPQGSENTIY
13 TRBV13 ASSKRTGGEETQY
12 TRBV12-2 ASRSRQDLTEAF
12 TRBV7-8 ASRPGTGQETQY
13 TRBV2 ASRTGELAKNIQY
13 TRBV27 ASSLWGPNSYEQY
10 TRBV27 ASSNPNQPQH
12 TRBV27 ASSRGDRVVGQF
10 TRBV30 AWKGGPYEQY
10 TRBV27 ASSFRGNEQF
12 TRBV5-8 ASSLVQGTGELF
11 TRBV18 ASSAGENTEAF
13 TRBV7-2 ASSLHVSITYEQY
11 TRBV20-1 SARTGISREQY
13 TRBV6-2/TRBV6-3 ASSYLGDGNQPQH
14 TRBV5-5 ASSLAGPPSTDTQY
15 TRBV5-1 ASSLRQSGLAEETQY
13 TRBV27 ASSMTSGPTDTQY
13 TRBV7-9 ASSSLKRDTGELF
11 TRBV7-9 ASSRDKAYEQY